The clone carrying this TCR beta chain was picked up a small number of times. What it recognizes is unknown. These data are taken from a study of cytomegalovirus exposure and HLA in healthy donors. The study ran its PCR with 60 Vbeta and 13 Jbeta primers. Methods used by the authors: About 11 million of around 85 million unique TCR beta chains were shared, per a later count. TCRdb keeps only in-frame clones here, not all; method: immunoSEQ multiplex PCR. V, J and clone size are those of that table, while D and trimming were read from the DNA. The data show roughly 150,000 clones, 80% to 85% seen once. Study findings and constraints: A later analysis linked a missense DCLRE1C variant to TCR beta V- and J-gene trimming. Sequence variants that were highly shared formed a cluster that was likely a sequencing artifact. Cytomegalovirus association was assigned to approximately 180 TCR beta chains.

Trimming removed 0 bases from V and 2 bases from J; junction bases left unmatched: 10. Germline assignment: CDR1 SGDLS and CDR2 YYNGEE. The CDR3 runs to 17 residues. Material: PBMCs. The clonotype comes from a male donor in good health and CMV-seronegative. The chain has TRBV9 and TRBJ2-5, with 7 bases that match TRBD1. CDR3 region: CASSVGNLGQVQETQYF. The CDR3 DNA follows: TGTGCCAGCAGCGTAGGCAACCTCGGACAGGTTCAAGAGACCCAGTACTTC.